The present TCR beta chain was sequenced within a study of a mutant IDH1 vaccine in newly diagnosed glioma. Time point denoted: week 35, safety follow-up. A 20-mer mutant IDH1 peptide at 300 ug was injected subcutaneously with topical imiquimod. Each astrocytoma in the donors was new, WHO grade 3 or 4, IDH1-mutant and ATRX-lost. V lost 3 bases, J lost 2 bases, and 2 bases stayed unmatched. Germline lookup yields CDR1 LNHNV and CDR2 YYDKDF (reference sequence). This CDR3 is built from 15 residues. TCRdb's table, derived via immunoSEQ multiplex PCR, lists solely in-frame clones and lacks some. The sample has tens of thousands of clones, around 84% seen once. As regards this clone: Antigen unknown. Other DNA sequences of this sample code for an identical CDR3.

This clonotype was obtained from a woman aged 18-29 years with glioma. The rearrangement uses TRBV15 and TRBJ1-2; 11 bases fit TRBD1. The sample in question was PBMCs, obtained from a glioma patient whose treatment included an IDH1 peptide vaccine. The CDR3 DNA follows: TGTGCCACCAGCAGTGGGACAGGGGGGAACTATGGCTACACCTTC. Protein product: CATSSGTGGNYGYTF.